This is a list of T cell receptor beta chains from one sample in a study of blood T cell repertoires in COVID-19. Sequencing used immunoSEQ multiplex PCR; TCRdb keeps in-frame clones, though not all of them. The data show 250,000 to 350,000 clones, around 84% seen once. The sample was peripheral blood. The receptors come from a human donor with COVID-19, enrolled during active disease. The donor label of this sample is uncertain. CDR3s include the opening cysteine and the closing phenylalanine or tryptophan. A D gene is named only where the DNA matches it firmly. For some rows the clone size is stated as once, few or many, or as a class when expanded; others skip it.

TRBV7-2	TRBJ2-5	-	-	CASSSSTRTETQYF	TGTGCCAGCAGCTCCTCGACTAGGACCGAGACCCAGTACTTC
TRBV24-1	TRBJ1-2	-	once	CATSDGPGRYGYTF	TGTGCCACCAGTGATGGGCCAGGGCGGTATGGCTACACCTTC
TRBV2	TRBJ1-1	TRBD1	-	CASRVDRGDTEAFF	TGTGCCAGCAGGGTGGACAGGGGGGACACTGAAGCTTTCTTT
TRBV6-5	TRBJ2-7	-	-	CASSYAGLQYF	TGTGCCAGCAGTTACGCGGGCCTGCAGTACTTC
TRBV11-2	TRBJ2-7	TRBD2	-	CASSLERPSGYEQYF	TGTGCCAGCAGCTTAGAACGCCCTAGCGGCTACGAGCAGTACTTC
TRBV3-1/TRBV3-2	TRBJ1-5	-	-	CASSLQGGQPQHF	TGTGCCAGCAGCCTACAGGGCGGCCAGCCCCAGCATTTT
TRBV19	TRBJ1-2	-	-	CASKQPNYGYTF	TGTGCCAGTAAACAACCTAACTATGGCTACACCTTC
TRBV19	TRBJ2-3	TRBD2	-	CASSVAGGTDTQYF	TGTGCCAGTAGTGTAGCGGGGGGCACAGATACGCAGTATTTT
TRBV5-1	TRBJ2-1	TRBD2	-	CASSLVAGVYNEQFF	TGCGCCAGCAGCTTGGTGGCGGGAGTCTACAATGAGCAGTTCTTC
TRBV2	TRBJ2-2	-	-	CAGRRAPNTGELFF	TGTGCCGGCCGGAGAGCTCCGAACACCGGGGAGCTGTTTTTT
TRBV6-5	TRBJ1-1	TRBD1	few	CASSTGVGFTEAFF	TGTGCCAGCAGCACAGGGGTTGGGTTCACTGAAGCTTTCTTT
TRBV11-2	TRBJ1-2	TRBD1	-	CASSQTGQDRPTF	TGTGCCAGCAGCCAGACGGGACAGGATCGCCCCACCTTC
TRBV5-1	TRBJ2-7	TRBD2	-	CASSSMGGSSSYEQYF	TGCGCCAGCAGCTCCATGGGGGGGTCTAGCTCCTACGAGCAGTACTTC
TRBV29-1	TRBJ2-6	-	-	CSVVVPGQGSSGANVLTF	TGCAGCGTTGTAGTCCCGGGGCAGGGGAGCTCTGGGGCCAACGTCCTGACTTTC